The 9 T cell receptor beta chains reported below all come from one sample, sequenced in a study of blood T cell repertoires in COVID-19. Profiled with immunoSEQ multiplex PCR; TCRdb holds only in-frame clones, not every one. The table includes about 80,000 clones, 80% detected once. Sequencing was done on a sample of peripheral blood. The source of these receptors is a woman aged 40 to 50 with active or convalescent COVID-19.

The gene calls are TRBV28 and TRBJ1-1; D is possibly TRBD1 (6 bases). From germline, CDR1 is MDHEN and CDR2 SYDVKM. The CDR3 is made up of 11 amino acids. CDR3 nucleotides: TGTGCTACGACAGGGAACACTGAAGCTTTCTTT. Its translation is CATTGNTEAFF.

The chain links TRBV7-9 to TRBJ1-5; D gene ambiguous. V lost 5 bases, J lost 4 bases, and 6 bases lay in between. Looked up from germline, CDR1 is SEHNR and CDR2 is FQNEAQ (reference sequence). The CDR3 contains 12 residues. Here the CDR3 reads CASSPENQPQHF. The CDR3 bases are TGTGCCAGCAGCCCGGAGAATCAGCCCCAGCATTTT.

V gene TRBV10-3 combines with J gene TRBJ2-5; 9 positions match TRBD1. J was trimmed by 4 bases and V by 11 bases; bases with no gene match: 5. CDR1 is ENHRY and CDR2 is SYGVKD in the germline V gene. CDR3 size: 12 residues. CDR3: CAAQGASETQYF. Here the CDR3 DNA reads TGTGCCGCACAGGGGGCTTCAGAGACCCAGTACTTC.

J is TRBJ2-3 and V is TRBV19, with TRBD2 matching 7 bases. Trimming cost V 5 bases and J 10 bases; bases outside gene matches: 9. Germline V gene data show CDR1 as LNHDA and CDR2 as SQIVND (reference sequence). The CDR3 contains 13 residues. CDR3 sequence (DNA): TGTGCCAGTAGTGGGGACTATGGTTCGTCGCAGTATTTT. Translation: CASSGDYGSSQYF.

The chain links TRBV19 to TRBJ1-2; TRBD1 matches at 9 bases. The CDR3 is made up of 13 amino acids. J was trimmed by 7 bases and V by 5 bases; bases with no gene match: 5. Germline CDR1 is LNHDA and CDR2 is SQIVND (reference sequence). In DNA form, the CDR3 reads TGTGCCAGTAGTCAACAGGGGGCCGTTGGCTACACCTTC. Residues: CASSQQGAVGYTF.

The CDR3 spells CASSSSDRFMETQYF. The CDR3 bases are TGTGCCAGCAGTTCCTCGGACAGGTTCATGGAGACCCAGTACTTC. The gene calls are TRBV28 and TRBJ2-5; 7 positions match TRBD1. The germline V gene encodes CDR1 MDHEN and CDR2 SYDVKM. The CDR3 consists of 15 residues. V was pared by 4 bases and J by 5 bases, with 10 bases of the junction left unmatched.

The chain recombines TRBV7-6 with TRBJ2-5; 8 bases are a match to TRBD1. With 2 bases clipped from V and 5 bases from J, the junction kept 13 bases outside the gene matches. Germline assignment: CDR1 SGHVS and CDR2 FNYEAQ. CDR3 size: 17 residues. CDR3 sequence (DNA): TGTGCCAGCAGCTTACATCCAGGGGGCCTGGCTAGGGAGACCCAGTACTTC. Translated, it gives CASSLHPGGLARETQYF.

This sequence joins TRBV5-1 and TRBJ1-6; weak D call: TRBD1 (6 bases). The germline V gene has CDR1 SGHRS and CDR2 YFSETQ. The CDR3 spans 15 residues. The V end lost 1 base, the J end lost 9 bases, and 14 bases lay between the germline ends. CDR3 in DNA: TGCGCCAGCAGCTTGACTGGGGGCGGGAGTTCACCCCTCCACTTT. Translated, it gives CASSLTGGGSSPLHF.

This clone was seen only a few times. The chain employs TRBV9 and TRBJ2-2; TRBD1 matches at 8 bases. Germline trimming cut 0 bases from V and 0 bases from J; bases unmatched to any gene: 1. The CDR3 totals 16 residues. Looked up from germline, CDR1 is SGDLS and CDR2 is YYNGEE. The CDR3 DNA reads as TGTGCCAGCAGCGTAGCAGGGGGCGCGAACACCGGGGAGCTGTTTTTT. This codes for CASSVAGGANTGELFF.